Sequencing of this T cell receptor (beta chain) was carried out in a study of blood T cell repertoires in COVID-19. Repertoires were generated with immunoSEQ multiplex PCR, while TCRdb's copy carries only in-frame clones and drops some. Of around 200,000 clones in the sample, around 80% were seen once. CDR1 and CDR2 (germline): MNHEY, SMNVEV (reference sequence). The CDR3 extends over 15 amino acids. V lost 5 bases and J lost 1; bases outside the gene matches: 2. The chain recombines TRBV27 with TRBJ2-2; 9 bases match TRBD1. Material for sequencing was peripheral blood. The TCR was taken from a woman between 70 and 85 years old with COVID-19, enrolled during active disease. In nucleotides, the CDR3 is TGTGCCAGCAGTCGACAGGGGGTGAACACCGGGGAGCTGTTTTTT. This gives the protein CASSRQGVNTGELFF.